Detailed here is one T cell receptor (beta chain). What antigen it recognizes has not been identified. No base quality values were provided; no much bigger clone lies one nucleotide off. This record comes from a study of blood T cell repertoires in COVID-19 (TCRdb year 2020). Regarding the research as a whole: The collaborator samples originated in the United States, Italy and Spain and spanned the acute and convalescent phases of COVID-19. The prospective study material was composed of cDNA or gDNA derived from T cells, B-cell-depleted T cells, or PBMCs. Subjects who had been exposed to COVID-19, were actively infected with it, or had recovered from it provided the deeply sampled blood TCRbeta repertoires that made up the dataset. The repertoires were released in a freely available public database intended as a resource for research on the immune response to SARS-CoV-2. Samples came from the ongoing ImmuneRACE study (first 160 participants) plus 1,254 subjects from 6 global collaborators. A de-identified subject ID, COVID-19 status, age in years and sex were almost always included in the sample metadata. Where available, HLA class I and class II types were taken from metadata supplied by the sample provider and were not determined by assay-based typing. What the research found in general, with its limitations: The quantity of clinical and demographic metadata differed by source and by participant and was supplied without curation.

Another Seattle source contributed samples from volunteer blood donors who had recovered from COVID-19. The collaborating institutions used their own protocols to collect whole blood in K2EDTA tubes. For TCRbeta analysis, collaborators shipped samples in one of three forms: frozen whole blood, isolated PBMCs, or DNA extracted from either of those sample types. TCRbeta CDR3 regions were amplified from genomic DNA using the immunoSEQ Assay, a bias-controlled multiplex PCR. As for how the authors treated the data: Within the assay, amplification of reference gene primers was used to estimate how many nucleated cells each sample contained. To quantify the absolute abundance of each unique TCRbeta CDR3 rearrangement, sequence reads were collapsed and filtered. For each sample, productive Simpson clonality was calculated as the square root of Simpson's diversity index across productive rearrangements. Not all clones reach the TCRdb copy of this immuneACCESS table, which keeps in-frame sequences only. Checked studies attribute under half of the gap to unresolved V genes and leave the rest unexplained. The V and J calls and clone size come from that table; D and trimming were worked out from the DNA. This sample gives some 250,000 clones in total; roughly 87% of them show up just once. The ten largest account for approximately 7.6% of the sample.

The CDR3, cysteine through phenylalanine, is 14 amino acids long. The only DNA kept is the CDR3, 42 bases in frame from the first base. V drops 6 bases and J drops 1 base, leaving 9 bases in between. Taken from the germline V gene, the CDR1 and CDR2 loops are SNHLY and FYNNEI. The rearrangement joined TRBV2 to TRBJ2-2, with TRBD1 perhaps the D gene, on 6 matching bases. This TCR came from a man aged 60-69 years who had recovered from COVID-19. Input material: peripheral blood. DNA sequence: TGTGCCAGCAGGCCGGGACAGAACACCGGGGAGCTGTTTTTT. Its translation is CASRPGQNTGELFF.